This TCR beta chain appears in the sequencing data of a study of blood T cell repertoires in COVID-19. Across the study: COVID-19 samples, acute and convalescent, were from the United States, Italy and Spain.

CDR3 size: 19 residues. The J segment lost 3 bases and the V segment lost 5 bases, leaving 11 bases of the junction unmatched. Germline CDR1 MNHEY, CDR2 SMNVEV (reference sequence). The assay was immunoSEQ multiplex PCR, and TCRdb's table has in-frame clones only and misses some. The data hold over 120,000 clones, with 81% observed a single time. This sequence originates from a human donor in a cohort sampled during active COVID-19. Sequences were obtained from peripheral blood. The V call is TRBV27, the J call TRBJ2-2; 14 bases are shared with TRBD2. CDR3: CASSRPGLAGVLDTGELFF. The CDR3 coding sequence is TGTGCCAGCAGTAGACCGGGACTAGCGGGAGTTTTAGACACCGGGGAGCTGTTTTTT.